The entry that follows covers one T cell receptor (beta chain) sequence. Antigen specificity is unknown. The sample originates from a study of cytomegalovirus exposure and HLA in healthy donors. The study's findings and limits: Whilst most TCR sequences proved rare, a subset of public TCRs occurred across many donors. Cytomegalovirus status was reportedly diagnosed by the classifier with high specificity and sensitivity. Confirmation in vitro established that three CMV-associated chains were specific for CMV antigens.

Produced via immunoSEQ multiplex PCR; TCRdb's table is partial and in-frame only. The table records about 280,000 clones, 70% to 90% of them present only once. Sample: PBMCs. This clonotype originated in a woman younger than 30 in good health and CMV-seronegative.

CDR3 bases: TGTGCCAGCAGCCCTAGGGGCGGAGCAATTGAAGCTTTCTTT. Translation: CASSPRGGAIEAFF. The chain uses TRBV6-6 and TRBJ1-1, with a tentative D call TRBD1 (5 bases). The germline gives CDR1 MNHNY, CDR2 SVGAGI (reference sequence). V was shortened by 6 bases and J by 7 bases, with 18 bases between the two germline ends. This CDR3 is 14 amino acids long.